This passage covers 27 T cell receptor beta chains from one sample sequenced in a study of T cells expressing NK-cell markers. From the 5' RACE reads, TCRdb lists one entry per CDR3 protein and no DNA. The sample holds 500,000 to 700,000 distinct CDR3 sequences. The sample consisted of blood T cells: a sorted CD56 or NKG2C T cell subset, CD4+ or CD8+ T cells, or bulk PBMC T cells (not recorded which). Receptor source: a man between 18 and 35 years old in good health.

This chain joins TRBV15 and TRBJ2-5. Per germline, CDR1 LNHNV and CDR2 YYDKDF (reference sequence). The CDR3 length is 13 residues. The CDR3 protein is CATSFGLQETQYF.

The V gene is TRBV20-1, the J gene TRBJ2-5; as DNA is missing, the TRBD2 call by TCRdb cannot be tested. The CDR3 runs 14 residues. From germline, CDR1 is DFQATT and CDR2 SNEGSKA (reference sequence). The CDR3 reads CSARCLPPGETQYF.

This chain uses TRBV27 with TRBJ1-2; TCRdb picks TRBD1, but there is no DNA to check that call. The CDR3 contains 14 residues. Germline loops: CDR1 MNHEY, CDR2 SMNVEV (reference sequence). CDR3 in amino acids: CASSLRQEDYGYTF.

The J gene is TRBJ2-3, the V gene TRBV9; TCRdb's D call, TRBD2, is unchecked because there is no DNA. Germline V gene sequence: CDR1 SGDLS, CDR2 YYNGEE. This CDR3 region has 13 residues. This chain's CDR3 is CASTAGAADTQYF.

The rearrangement uses TRBV9 and TRBJ2-7; lacking DNA, the TRBD1 call made by TCRdb goes unchecked. The length of the CDR3 is 16 residues. In germline, CDR1 is SGDLS, CDR2 YYNGEE. CDR3 in amino acids: CASSLTPGTGDYEQYF.

This chain joins TRBV15 and TRBJ2-3; TCRdb lists TRBD2, though no DNA is available to test this call. Per germline, CDR1 LNHNV and CDR2 YYDKDF (reference sequence). The length of the CDR3 is 13 residues. The CDR3 spells CATSPGLGGLQYF.

The chain combines TRBV27 with TRBJ2-3; TCRdb indicates TRBD1, and absent DNA this call remains unverified. This CDR3 contains 16 residues. Germline lookup yields CDR1 MNHEY and CDR2 SMNVEV (reference sequence). The CDR3 reads CASSLVGGASSDTQYF.

The chain links TRBV12-3 or TRBV12-4 to TRBJ2-1; absent DNA, TCRdb's TRBD2 call cannot be checked. The CDR3 has 17 residues. The CDR3 loop reads CASSLSGGLPGGKEQFF.

The chain is built from TRBV19 and TRBJ1-3; TCRdb proposes TRBD1, but this gene call is untestable without DNA. CDR1 LNHDA and CDR2 SQIVND come from the germline V gene (reference sequence). The CDR3 covers 14 residues. CDR3 residues: CASSYRDGGNTIYF. Supplemented by reference TRBV19 and TRBJ1-3, the full variable domain reads DGGITQSPKYLFRKEGQNVTLSCEQNLNHDAMYWYRQDPGQGLRLIYYSQIVNDFQKGDIAEGYSVSREKKESFPLTVTSAQKNPTAFYLCASSYRDGGNTIYFGEGSWLTVV.

The chain couples TRBV7-6 to TRBJ2-7; lacking DNA, the TRBD1 call made by TCRdb goes unchecked. The germline V gene encodes CDR1 SGHVS and CDR2 FNYEAQ. The CDR3 extends over 15 amino acids. CDR3: CASSLGTGGPYEQYF.

The V and J genes are TRBV7-6 and TRBJ2-3. The germline CDR1 and CDR2 sequences are SGHVS and FNYEAQ. The length of the CDR3 is 11 residues. The chain's CDR3 is CASWDTDTQYF.

The V call is TRBV7-9, the J call TRBJ2-3. CDR3 size: 14 residues. Germline assignment: CDR1 SEHNR and CDR2 FQNEAQ (reference sequence). CDR3: CASSSTTSTDTQYF.

This sequence joins TRBV6-5 and TRBJ2-3. This CDR3 region has 13 residues. Germline CDR1 reads MNHEY; CDR2 reads SVGAGI. The CDR3 reads CASSYTAPDTQYF.

The chain employs TRBV15 and TRBJ1-4. The CDR3 runs to 16 residues. Per the germline V gene, CDR1 is LNHNV and CDR2 is YYDKDF (reference sequence). The CDR3 is CATSRGLSETNEKLFF. The variable domain in full, completed from reference TRBV15 and TRBJ1-4, reads DAMVIQNPRYQVTQFGKPVTLSCSQTLNHNVMYWYQQKSSQAPKLLFHYYDKDFNNEADTPDNFQSRRPNTSFCFLDIRSPGLGDTAMYLCATSRGLSETNEKLFFGSGTQLSVL.

V and J are TRBV20-1 and TRBJ2-3; TCRdb indicates TRBD2, and absent DNA this call remains unverified. In germline, CDR1 is DFQATT, CDR2 SNEGSKA (reference sequence). This CDR3 comprises 15 residues. CDR3 protein: CSARDLAGVPDTQYF.

This sequence joins TRBV20-1 and TRBJ1-5; the TCRdb D gene call, TRBD1, has no DNA to confirm it. The CDR3 covers 16 residues. The germline V gene has CDR1 DFQATT and CDR2 SNEGSKA (reference sequence). CDR3 sequence: CSARDPGQGAGQPQHF.

The chain has TRBV3-1 and TRBJ2-1. There are 16 residues in the CDR3. Germline CDR1 reads LGHDT; CDR2 reads YNNKEL (reference sequence). This CDR3 is CASSQDGVLLGNEQFF.

The chain couples TRBV3-1 to TRBJ1-1; lacking DNA, the TRBD1 call made by TCRdb goes unchecked. This CDR3 region has 13 residues. Germline CDR1 and CDR2: LGHDT and YNNKEL (reference sequence). This chain's CDR3 is CASSPPGFQGAFF.

The chain uses TRBV7-2 and TRBJ2-2; TCRdb's D gene call, TRBD1, goes unchecked for lack of DNA. CDR3 length: 17 residues. Germline CDR1 reads SGHTA; CDR2 reads FQGNSA. CDR3 sequence: CASRRESGGRDTGELFF.

The chain employs TRBV20-1 and TRBJ2-3. CDR3 length: 13 residues. Looked up from germline, CDR1 is DFQATT and CDR2 is SNEGSKA (reference sequence). CDR3 region: CSAKKRHTDTQYF.

The V gene is TRBV18, the J gene TRBJ1-2; the D call of TRBD1 rests on TCRdb alone, since no DNA is present to check it. The CDR3 runs 16 residues. From germline, CDR1 is KGHSH and CDR2 LQKENI. The CDR3 reads CASSIRDGRLNYGYTF.

This chain connects TRBV24-1 to TRBJ2-1; lacking DNA, the TRBD2 call made by TCRdb goes unchecked. This CDR3 has 16 residues. Germline loops: CDR1 KGHDR, CDR2 SFDVKD. This CDR3 reads CATSGTSGKQWDEQFF.

The chain combines TRBV7-9 with TRBJ2-3; with no DNA, the TCRdb D assignment of TRBD1 cannot be verified. The CDR3 contains 16 residues. The germline CDR1 and CDR2 sequences are SEHNR and FQNEAQ (reference sequence). CDR3 protein: CASRETGTGSLDTQYF.

This sequence joins TRBV7-9 and TRBJ2-5; TCRdb reports TRBD2, a call that lacks DNA to check it against. Looked up from germline, CDR1 is SEHNR and CDR2 is FQNEAQ (reference sequence). The CDR3 loop spans 14 amino acids. CDR3 residues: CASSSLAEGETQYF.

V usage is TRBV20-1 and J usage is TRBJ2-5; checking the TCRdb D call of TRBD2 is not possible without DNA. This CDR3 has 14 residues. The germline gives CDR1 DFQATT, CDR2 SNEGSKA (reference sequence). This chain's CDR3 is CSASPPLVSETQYF.

The chain joins TRBV20-1 to TRBJ2-5. There are 12 residues in the CDR3. Germline loops: CDR1 DFQATT, CDR2 SNEGSKA (reference sequence). The chain's CDR3 is CSADRILETQYF.

This chain links TRBV7-2 with TRBJ2-7; TCRdb calls TRBD2, which cannot be checked without DNA. Germline V lookup: CDR1 SGHTA, CDR2 FQGNSA. The length of the CDR3 is 19 residues. The CDR3 loop reads CASSSSYPFLAGGPYEQYF.